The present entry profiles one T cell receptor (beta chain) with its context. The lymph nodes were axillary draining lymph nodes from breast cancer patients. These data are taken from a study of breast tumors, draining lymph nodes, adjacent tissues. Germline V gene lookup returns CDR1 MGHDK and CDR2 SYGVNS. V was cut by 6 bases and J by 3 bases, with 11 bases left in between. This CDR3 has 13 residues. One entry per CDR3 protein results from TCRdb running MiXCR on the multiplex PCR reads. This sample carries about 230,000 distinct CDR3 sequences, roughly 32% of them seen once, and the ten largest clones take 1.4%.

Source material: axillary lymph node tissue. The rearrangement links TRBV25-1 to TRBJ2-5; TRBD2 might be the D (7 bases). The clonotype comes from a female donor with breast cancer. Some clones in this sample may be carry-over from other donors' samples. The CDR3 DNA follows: TGTGCCAGCAGGAGAGGGGGGGAAGAGACCCAGTACTTC. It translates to CASRRGGEETQYF.